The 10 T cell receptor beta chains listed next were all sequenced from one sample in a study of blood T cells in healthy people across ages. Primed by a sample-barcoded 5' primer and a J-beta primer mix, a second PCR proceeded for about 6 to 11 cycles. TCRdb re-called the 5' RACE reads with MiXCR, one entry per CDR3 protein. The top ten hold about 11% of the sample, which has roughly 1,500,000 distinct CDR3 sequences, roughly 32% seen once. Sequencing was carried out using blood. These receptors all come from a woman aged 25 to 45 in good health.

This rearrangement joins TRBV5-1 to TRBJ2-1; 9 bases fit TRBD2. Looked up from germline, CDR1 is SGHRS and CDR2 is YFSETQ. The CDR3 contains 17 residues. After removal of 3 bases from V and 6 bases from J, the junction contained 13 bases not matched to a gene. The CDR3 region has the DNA TGCGCCAGCAGCTCGAGGGGCGGGGGGGCCCATCGCAATGAGCAGTTCTTC. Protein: CASSSRGGGAHRNEQFF.

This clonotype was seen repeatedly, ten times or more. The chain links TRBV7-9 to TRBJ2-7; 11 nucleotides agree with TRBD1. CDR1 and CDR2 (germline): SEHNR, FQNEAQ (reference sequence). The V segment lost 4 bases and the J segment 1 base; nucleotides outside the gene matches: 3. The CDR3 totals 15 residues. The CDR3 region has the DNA TGTGCCAGCAGCTGGGGGACAGGGGGGTCCTACGAGCAGTACTTC. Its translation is CASSWGTGGSYEQYF.

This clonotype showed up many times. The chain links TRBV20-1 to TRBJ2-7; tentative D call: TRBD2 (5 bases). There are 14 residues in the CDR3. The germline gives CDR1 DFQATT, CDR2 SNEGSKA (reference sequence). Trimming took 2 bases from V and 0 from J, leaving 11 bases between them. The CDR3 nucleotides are TGCAGTGCTAGATCGGGATCCAGCTCCTACGAGCAGTACTTC. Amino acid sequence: CSARSGSSSYEQYF.

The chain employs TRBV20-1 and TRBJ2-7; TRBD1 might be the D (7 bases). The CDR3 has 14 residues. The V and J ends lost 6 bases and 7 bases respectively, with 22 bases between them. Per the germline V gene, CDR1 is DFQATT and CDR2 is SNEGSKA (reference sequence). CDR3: CSAPRDREVGEQYF. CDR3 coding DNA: TGCAGTGCCCCTAGAGACAGGGAGGTAGGAGAGCAGTACTTC.

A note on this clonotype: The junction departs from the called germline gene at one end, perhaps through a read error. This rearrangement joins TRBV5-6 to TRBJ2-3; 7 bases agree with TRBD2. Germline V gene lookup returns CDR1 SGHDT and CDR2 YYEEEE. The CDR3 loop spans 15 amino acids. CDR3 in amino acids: CAGSLGLAGTDTQYF. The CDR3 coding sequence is TGTGCCGGCAGCTTGGGGCTAGCGGGCACAGATACGCAGTATTTT. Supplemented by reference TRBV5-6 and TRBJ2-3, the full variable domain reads DAGVTQSPTHLIKTRGQQVTLRCSPKSGHDTVSWYQQALGQGPQFIFQYYEEEERQRGNFPDRFSGHQFPNYSSELNVNALLLGDSALYLCAGSLGLAGTDTQYFGPGTRLTVL.

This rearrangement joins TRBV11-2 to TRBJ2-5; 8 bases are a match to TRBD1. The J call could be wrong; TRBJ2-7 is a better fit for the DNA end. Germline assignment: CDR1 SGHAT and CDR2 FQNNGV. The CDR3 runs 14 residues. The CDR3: CASSSRRTGGEQYF. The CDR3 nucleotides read TGTGCCAGCAGCTCCAGACGAACAGGGGGCGAGCAGTACTTC.

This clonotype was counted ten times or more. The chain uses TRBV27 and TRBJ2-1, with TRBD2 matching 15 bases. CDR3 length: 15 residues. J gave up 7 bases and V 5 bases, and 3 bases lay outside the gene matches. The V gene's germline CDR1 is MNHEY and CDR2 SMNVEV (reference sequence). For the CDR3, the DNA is TGTGCCAGCAGTCCCGGGACTAGCGGGGGGAATGAGCAGTTCTTC. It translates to CASSPGTSGGNEQFF.

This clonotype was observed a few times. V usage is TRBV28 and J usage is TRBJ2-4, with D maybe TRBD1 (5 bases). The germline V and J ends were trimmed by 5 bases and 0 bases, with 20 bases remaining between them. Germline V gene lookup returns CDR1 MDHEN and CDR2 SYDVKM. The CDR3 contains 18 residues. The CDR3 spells CASSPPALGVLAKNIQYF. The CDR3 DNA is TGTGCCAGCAGTCCACCGGCCCTAGGGGTACTAGCCAAAAACATTCAGTACTTC.

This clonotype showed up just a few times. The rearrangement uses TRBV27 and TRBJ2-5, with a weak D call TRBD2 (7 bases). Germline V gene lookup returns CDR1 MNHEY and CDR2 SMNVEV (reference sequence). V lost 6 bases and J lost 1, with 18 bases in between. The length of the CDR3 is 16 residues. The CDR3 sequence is CASRLHWGGGQETQYF. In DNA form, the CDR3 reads TGTGCCAGCAGACTACACTGGGGAGGGGGCCAAGAGACCCAGTACTTC.

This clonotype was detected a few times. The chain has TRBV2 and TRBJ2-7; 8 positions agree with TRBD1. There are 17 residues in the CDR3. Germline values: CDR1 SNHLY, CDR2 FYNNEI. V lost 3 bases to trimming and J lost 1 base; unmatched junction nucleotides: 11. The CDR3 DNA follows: TGTGCCAGCAGTGATCCTTCCCGGACAGGGACGTCCTACGAGCAGTACTTC. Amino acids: CASSDPSRTGTSYEQYF. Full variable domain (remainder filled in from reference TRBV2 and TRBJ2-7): EPEVTQTPSHQVTQMGQEVILRCVPISNHLYFYWYRQILGQKVEFLVSFYNNEISEKSEIFDDQFSVERPDGSNFTLKIRSTKLEDSAMYFCASSDPSRTGTSYEQYFGPGTRLTVT.